This is a list of T cell receptor beta chains from one sample in a study of blood T cell repertoires in COVID-19. Data came from immunoSEQ multiplex PCR; TCRdb stores just in-frame clones and leaves some out. The data hold some 290,000 clones, with 90% observed a single time. Sequencing was done on a sample of peripheral blood. These receptors originate from a middle-aged woman with COVID-19, enrolled during active disease. CDR3s include the opening cysteine and the closing phenylalanine or tryptophan. D genes are given only for firm matches. Part of the rows lack a size; the others show once, few, many or a class for expanded clones.

V: TRBV30
size: NA
D: NA
J: TRBJ1-4
DNA: TGTGCCTGGAGTTTCCGCGGGGGACTTAATGAAAAACTGTTTTTT
CDR3: CAWSFRGGLNEKLFF

V: TRBV6-5
size: once
D: NA
J: TRBJ2-7
DNA: TGTGCCAGCAGTCTGTATAGGAGCTACGAGCAGTACTTC
CDR3: CASSLYRSYEQYF

V: TRBV29-1
size: once
D: NA
J: TRBJ2-1
DNA: TGCAGCGCCAGGATCACTGACAATGAGCAGTTCTTC
CDR3: CSARITDNEQFF

V: TRBV28
size: NA
D: NA
J: TRBJ2-7
DNA: TGTGCCAGTAACAGGGCAGACGAGCAGTACTTC
CDR3: CASNRADEQYF

V: TRBV9
size: NA
D: NA
J: TRBJ2-7
DNA: TGTGCCAGCAGCGTAACTCTACTCAAGAGGGACGAGCAGTACTTC
CDR3: CASSVTLLKRDEQYF

V: TRBV11-3
size: NA
D: NA
J: TRBJ2-1
DNA: TGTGCCCCGGCGGGGGCAAGCGGAAGCTCCTACAATGAGCAGTTCTTC
CDR3: CAPAGASGSSYNEQFF

V: TRBV7-2
size: once
D: TRBD1
J: TRBJ2-7
DNA: TGTGCCAGCAGCCGGACAGGGATCTCCTACGAGCAGTACTTC
CDR3: CASSRTGISYEQYF

V: TRBV24-1
size: few
D: NA
J: TRBJ2-1
DNA: TGTGCCGTATCAGTTAGGAGACCCGGATACAATGAGCAGTTCTTC
CDR3: CAVSVRRPGYNEQFF

V: TRBV4-3
size: NA
D: TRBD1
J: TRBJ1-4
DNA: TGCGCCAGCAGCCAACTGGACAGGGGGCGCGAAAAACTGTTTTTT
CDR3: CASSQLDRGREKLFF

V: TRBV27
size: NA
D: TRBD1
J: TRBJ2-2
DNA: TGTGCCAGCAGGGGACAGGGGGCAACCGGGGAGCTGTTTTTT
CDR3: CASRGQGATGELFF

V: TRBV4-3
size: NA
D: NA
J: TRBJ1-5
DNA: TGCGCCAGCAGCCAACGAGGAAATCAGCCCCAGCATTTT
CDR3: CASSQRGNQPQHF

V: TRBV28
size: once
D: NA
J: TRBJ1-5
DNA: TGTGCCAGCAGAATAGGGGATGTGGCAAGTCAGCCCCAGCATTTT
CDR3: CASRIGDVASQPQHF

V: TRBV4-1
size: NA
D: NA
J: TRBJ2-3
DNA: TGCGCCAGCAGCCAAGTAAGCACAGATACGCAGTATTTT
CDR3: CASSQVSTDTQYF

V: TRBV9
size: NA
D: NA
J: TRBJ1-2
DNA: TGTGCCAGCAGCGTAGGCAGGGGACATAACTATGGCTACACCTTC
CDR3: CASSVGRGHNYGYTF

V: TRBV7-2
size: NA
D: TRBD2
J: TRBJ2-2
DNA: TGTGCCAGCAGCTTTTTTGGCGGGAGAAACAGCGGGGAGCTGTTTTTT
CDR3: CASSFFGGRNSGELFF

V: TRBV7-2
size: NA
D: NA
J: TRBJ1-5
DNA: TGTGCCAGCAGCTTAGTCCGGGACACTCTGTATAGCAATCAGCCCCAGCATTTT
CDR3: CASSLVRDTLYSNQPQHF

V: TRBV29-1
size: NA
D: TRBD1
J: TRBJ2-7
DNA: TGCAGCGTTGAACAGGGACAGGGTGTCTCCGAGCAGTACTTC
CDR3: CSVEQGQGVSEQYF

V: TRBV6-5
size: NA
D: TRBD2
J: TRBJ2-1
DNA: TGTGCCAGCAGTCTGGGACTAGATTCCTACAATGAGCAGTTCTTC
CDR3: CASSLGLDSYNEQFF

V: TRBV30
size: NA
D: TRBD1
J: TRBJ1-3
DNA: TGTGCCTGGAGTCGTCAGGGGGCCGCTGGAAACACCATATATTTT
CDR3: CAWSRQGAAGNTIYF

V: TRBV4-3
size: NA
D: TRBD1
J: TRBJ1-5
DNA: TGCGCCAGCAGCCCGGACAGGGGTCGGCCCCAGCATTTT
CDR3: CASSPDRGRPQHF

V: TRBV10-3
size: NA
D: NA
J: TRBJ1-2
DNA: TGTGCCATCAGTGAGTCGACTCTGGCAGGGGAAGGTGGCTACACCTTC
CDR3: CAISESTLAGEGGYTF

V: TRBV5-6
size: NA
D: NA
J: TRBJ1-1
DNA: TGTGCCAGCAGCCCGCGGACAGACCTGAACACTGAAGCTTTCTTT
CDR3: CASSPRTDLNTEAFF

V: TRBV5-6
size: NA
D: NA
J: TRBJ2-5
DNA: TGTGCCAGCAGCTTGAAAGTGGGGAGCTCCCAAGAGACCCAGTACTTC
CDR3: CASSLKVGSSQETQYF

V: TRBV5-1
size: NA
D: TRBD2
J: TRBJ2-5
DNA: TGCGCCAGCGGAGTCGTCGGGGGGACGGAGACCCAGTACTTC
CDR3: CASGVVGGTETQYF

V: TRBV5-4
size: NA
D: TRBD2
J: TRBJ2-5
DNA: TGTGCCAGCAGCTATAGCGGGAGATTAGAAGAGACCCAGTACTTC
CDR3: CASSYSGRLEETQYF

V: TRBV28
size: NA
D: NA
J: TRBJ1-5
DNA: TGTGCCAGCATCCGTAGCGGGTTGAGCAATCAGCCCCAGCATTTT
CDR3: CASIRSGLSNQPQHF

V: TRBV19
size: NA
D: NA
J: TRBJ1-2
DNA: TGTGCCAGTAGTATCTCAGGCACCGGCTACACCTTC
CDR3: CASSISGTGYTF

V: TRBV5-1
size: NA
D: NA
J: TRBJ1-1
DNA: TGCGCCAGCAGCTTGGACAGACCCATGGATGAAGCTTTCTTT
CDR3: CASSLDRPMDEAFF

V: TRBV15
size: NA
D: TRBD1
J: TRBJ1-6
DNA: TGTGCCACCAGCAGAGGCAAACCCAGGGGGTTGGAATCCTATAATTCACCCCTCCACTTT
CDR3: CATSRGKPRGLESYNSPLHF

V: TRBV6-2/TRBV6-3
size: NA
D: TRBD2
J: TRBJ2-1
DNA: TGTGCCAGCAGTTACGCAGGGAGGGCCCTGGTCAATGAGCAGTTCTTC
CDR3: CASSYAGRALVNEQFF

V: TRBV10-3
size: NA
D: NA
J: TRBJ1-2
DNA: TGTGCCATCAGTGAAGGAGGGACGAGGGGATATGGCTACACCTTC
CDR3: CAISEGGTRGYGYTF

V: TRBV9
size: NA
D: TRBD1
J: TRBJ2-2
DNA: TGTGCCAGCAGCGACACAGGGGCGAACACCGGGGAGCTGTTTTTT
CDR3: CASSDTGANTGELFF

V: TRBV9
size: NA
D: TRBD2
J: TRBJ2-5
DNA: TGTGCCAGCAGCGGCGGGAGGGGACAAGAGACCCAGTACTTC
CDR3: CASSGGRGQETQYF

V: TRBV3-1/TRBV3-2
size: NA
D: TRBD1
J: TRBJ2-1
DNA: TGTGCCAGCAGCCTGGGGACAGCGCCTTACAATGAGCAGTTCTTC
CDR3: CASSLGTAPYNEQFF

V: TRBV27
size: NA
D: NA
J: TRBJ1-1
DNA: TGTGCCAGCAGTTTAGACGAGGGCCCAAGCACTGAAGCTTTCTTT
CDR3: CASSLDEGPSTEAFF

V: TRBV5-4
size: few
D: NA
J: TRBJ2-7
DNA: TGTGCCAGCAGCTTGGTCGGGAGAGGGCCCTACGAGCAGTACTTC
CDR3: CASSLVGRGPYEQYF

V: TRBV27
size: NA
D: NA
J: TRBJ2-5
DNA: TGTGCCAGCAGTTTCAGGGGTTTGTGGGAGACCCAGTACTTC
CDR3: CASSFRGLWETQYF

V: TRBV7-2
size: NA
D: TRBD2
J: TRBJ2-7
DNA: TGTGCCAGCAGTACCGAGCGGGGTACACCCGAGCAGTACTTC
CDR3: CASSTERGTPEQYF

V: TRBV10-3
size: NA
D: TRBD1
J: TRBJ1-6
DNA: TGTGCCATCAGTGAGTGGGTGGGACAGCAGAATTCACCCCTCCACTTT
CDR3: CAISEWVGQQNSPLHF

V: TRBV6-6
size: NA
D: TRBD1
J: TRBJ1-2
DNA: TGTGCCAGCAGCTTACGGGGACAGGGTCTCGAGGGCTACACCTTC
CDR3: CASSLRGQGLEGYTF

V: TRBV27
size: NA
D: TRBD1
J: TRBJ1-4
DNA: TGTGCCAGCAGGCCCCGGGACAGGGGGGTTAGACTGTTTTTT
CDR3: CASRPRDRGVRLFF

V: TRBV7-9
size: NA
D: TRBD1
J: TRBJ2-2
DNA: TGTGCCAGCAGCTTAGGCAGGGGGAGACAGGGGAACACCGGGGAGCTGTTTTTT
CDR3: CASSLGRGRQGNTGELFF

V: TRBV12-3/TRBV12-4
size: NA
D: NA
J: TRBJ1-5
DNA: TGTGCCAGCAGTCAACAGGGTAATCAGCCCCAGCATTTT
CDR3: CASSQQGNQPQHF

V: TRBV30
size: NA
D: TRBD1
J: TRBJ1-1
DNA: TGTGCCTGGAGACCCGGACAGGGGTACACTGAAGCTTTCTTT
CDR3: CAWRPGQGYTEAFF

V: TRBV19
size: NA
D: TRBD2
J: TRBJ2-1
DNA: TGTGCCAGTAGCCGGGGGACTAGGTCTTCGAATGAGCAGTTCTTC
CDR3: CASSRGTRSSNEQFF

V: TRBV6-2/TRBV6-3
size: NA
D: NA
J: TRBJ1-3
DNA: TGTGCCAGCAGTTACGACAGGACCATTGGAAACACCATATATTTT
CDR3: CASSYDRTIGNTIYF

V: TRBV19
size: few
D: NA
J: TRBJ1-3
DNA: TGTGCCAGTAGTAGGGACACCTCTGGAAACACCATATATTTT
CDR3: CASSRDTSGNTIYF

V: TRBV19
size: NA
D: TRBD2
J: TRBJ2-3
DNA: TGTGCCAGTAGTATAATAGCGGGAGTTCGGACCGGGTCAGATACGCAGTATTTT
CDR3: CASSIIAGVRTGSDTQYF

V: TRBV12-5
size: NA
D: NA
J: TRBJ1-1
DNA: TGTGCTAGTGGTTTGGTAAGGTATGGAGGGCAGAACACTGAAGCTTTCTTT
CDR3: CASGLVRYGGQNTEAFF

V: TRBV3-1/TRBV3-2
size: NA
D: TRBD2
J: TRBJ2-7
DNA: TGTGCCAGCAGCCAAGAACTAGCGGGGGCCCTCCGCAGCTACGAGCAGTACTTC
CDR3: CASSQELAGALRSYEQYF

V: TRBV7-8
size: NA
D: NA
J: TRBJ2-7
DNA: TGTGCCAGCAGCTTCGGGACATCGACCTACGAGCAGTACTTC
CDR3: CASSFGTSTYEQYF